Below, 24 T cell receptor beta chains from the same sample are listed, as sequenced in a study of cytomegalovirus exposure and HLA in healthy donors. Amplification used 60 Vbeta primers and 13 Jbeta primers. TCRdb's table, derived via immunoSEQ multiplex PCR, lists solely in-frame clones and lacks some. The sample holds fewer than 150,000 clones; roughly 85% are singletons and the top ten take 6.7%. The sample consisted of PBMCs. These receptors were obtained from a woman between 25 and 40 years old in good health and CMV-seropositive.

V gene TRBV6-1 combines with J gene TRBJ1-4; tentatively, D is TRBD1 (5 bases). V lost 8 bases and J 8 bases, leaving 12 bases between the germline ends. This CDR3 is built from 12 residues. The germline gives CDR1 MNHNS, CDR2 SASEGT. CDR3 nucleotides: TGTGCCAGCGGTTCAGGGCAGGAAAAACTGTTTTTT. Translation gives CASGSGQEKLFF.

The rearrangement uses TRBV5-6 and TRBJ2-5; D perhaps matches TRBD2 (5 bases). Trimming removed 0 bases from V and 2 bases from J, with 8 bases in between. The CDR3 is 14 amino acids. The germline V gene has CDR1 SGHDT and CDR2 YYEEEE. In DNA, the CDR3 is TGTGCCAGCAGCTTGGAAGGACTTCAAGAGACCCAGTACTTC. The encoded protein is CASSLEGLQETQYF.

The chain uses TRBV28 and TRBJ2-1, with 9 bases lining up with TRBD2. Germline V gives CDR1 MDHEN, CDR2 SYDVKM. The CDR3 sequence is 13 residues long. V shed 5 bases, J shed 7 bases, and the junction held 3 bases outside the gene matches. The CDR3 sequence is CASSTSGRNEQFF. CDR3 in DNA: TGTGCCAGCAGTACCAGCGGGAGGAATGAGCAGTTCTTC. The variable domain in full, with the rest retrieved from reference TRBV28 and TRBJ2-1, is DVKVTQSSRYLVKRTGEKVFLECVQDMDHENMFWYRQDPGLGLRLIYFSYDVKMKEKGDIPEGYSVSREKKERFSLILESASTNQTSMYLCASSTSGRNEQFFGPGTRLTVL.

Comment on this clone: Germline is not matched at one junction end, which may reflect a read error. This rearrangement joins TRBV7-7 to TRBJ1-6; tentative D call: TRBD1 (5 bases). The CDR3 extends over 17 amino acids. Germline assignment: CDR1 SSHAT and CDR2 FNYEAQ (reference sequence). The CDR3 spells CASSLGEAGDRGVALHF. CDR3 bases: TGTGCTAGCAGCTTAGGGGAGGCGGGGGACCGAGGAGTGGCCCTCCACTTT.

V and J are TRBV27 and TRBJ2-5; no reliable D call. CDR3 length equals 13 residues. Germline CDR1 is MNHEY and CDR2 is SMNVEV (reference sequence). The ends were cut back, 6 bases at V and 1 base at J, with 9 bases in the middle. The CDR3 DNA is TGTGCCAGCAGGGGCGATCTCCAAGAGACCCAGTACTTC. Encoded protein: CASRGDLQETQYF.

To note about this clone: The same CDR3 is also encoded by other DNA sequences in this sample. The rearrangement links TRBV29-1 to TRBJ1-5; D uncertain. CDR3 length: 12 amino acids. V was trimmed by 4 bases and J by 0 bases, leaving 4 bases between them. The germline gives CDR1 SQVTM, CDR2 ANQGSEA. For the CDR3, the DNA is TGCAGCGTTGGAGGTAGCAATCAGCCCCAGCATTTT. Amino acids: CSVGGSNQPQHF.

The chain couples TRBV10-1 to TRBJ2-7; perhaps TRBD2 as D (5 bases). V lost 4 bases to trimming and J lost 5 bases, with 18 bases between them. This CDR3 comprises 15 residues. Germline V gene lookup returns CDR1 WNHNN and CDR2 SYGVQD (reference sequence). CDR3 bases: TGCGCCAGCAGTGTCCCAAGGAGGCCAGGAAACGAGCAGTACTTC. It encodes CASSVPRRPGNEQYF.

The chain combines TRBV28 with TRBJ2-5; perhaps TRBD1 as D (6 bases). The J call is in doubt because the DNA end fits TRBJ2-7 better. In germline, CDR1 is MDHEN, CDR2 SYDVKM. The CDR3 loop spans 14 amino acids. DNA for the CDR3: TGTGCCAGCAGTTCGGACAGTTTCCCCTACGAGCAGTACTTC. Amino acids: CASSSDSFPYEQYF.

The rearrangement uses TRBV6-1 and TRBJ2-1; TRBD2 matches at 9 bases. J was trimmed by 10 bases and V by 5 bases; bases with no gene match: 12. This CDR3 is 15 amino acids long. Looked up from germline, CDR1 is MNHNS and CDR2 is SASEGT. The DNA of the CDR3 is TGTGCCAGCAGTCAGACTAGCGGCGGTCAACAGGAGCAGTTCTTC. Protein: CASSQTSGGQQEQFF.

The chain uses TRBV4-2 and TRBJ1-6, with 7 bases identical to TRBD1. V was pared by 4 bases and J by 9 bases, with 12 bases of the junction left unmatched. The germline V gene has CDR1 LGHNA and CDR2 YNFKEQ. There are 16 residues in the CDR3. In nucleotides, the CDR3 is TGTGCCAGCAGCCCTACCCCTACAGGGGAGGCTTCACCCCTCCACTTT. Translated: CASSPTPTGEASPLHF.

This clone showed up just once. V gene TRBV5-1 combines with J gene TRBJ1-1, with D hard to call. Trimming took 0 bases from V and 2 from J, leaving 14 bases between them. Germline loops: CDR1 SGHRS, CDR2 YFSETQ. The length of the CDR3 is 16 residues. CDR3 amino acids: CASSLAISSVNTEAFF. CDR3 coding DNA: TGCGCCAGCAGCTTGGCAATAAGCAGCGTTAACACTGAAGCTTTCTTT.

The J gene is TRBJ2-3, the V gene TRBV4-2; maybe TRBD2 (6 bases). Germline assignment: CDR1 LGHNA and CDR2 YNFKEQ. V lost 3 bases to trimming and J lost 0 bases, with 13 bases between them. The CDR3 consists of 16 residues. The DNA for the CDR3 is TGTGCCAGCAGCCATCCTCGGGACTTTAGCACAGATACGCAGTATTTT. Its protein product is CASSHPRDFSTDTQYF.

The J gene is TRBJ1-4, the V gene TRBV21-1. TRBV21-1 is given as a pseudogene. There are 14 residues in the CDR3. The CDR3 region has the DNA TGTGCCGTCGCCCGGGGGGGGACCTACGAAAAACTGTTTTTT. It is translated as CAVARGGTYEKLFF.

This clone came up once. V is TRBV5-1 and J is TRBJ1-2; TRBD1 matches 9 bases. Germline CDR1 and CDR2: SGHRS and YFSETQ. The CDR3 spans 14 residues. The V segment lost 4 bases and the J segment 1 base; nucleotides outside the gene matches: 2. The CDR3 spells CASSGGQGNYGYTF. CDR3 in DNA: TGCGCCAGCAGCGGGGGACAGGGTAACTATGGCTACACCTTC.

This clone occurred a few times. The CDR3 sequence: CASSPEQDYEQYF. The CDR3 DNA is TGCGCCAGCAGTCCAGAACAGGACTACGAGCAGTACTTC. The genes are TRBV4-1 and TRBJ2-7; TRBD1 is a possible D gene (5 bases). The CDR3 length is 13 residues. Germline CDR1 MGHRA, CDR2 YSYEKL. V was pared by 6 bases and J by 3 bases, with 12 bases between.

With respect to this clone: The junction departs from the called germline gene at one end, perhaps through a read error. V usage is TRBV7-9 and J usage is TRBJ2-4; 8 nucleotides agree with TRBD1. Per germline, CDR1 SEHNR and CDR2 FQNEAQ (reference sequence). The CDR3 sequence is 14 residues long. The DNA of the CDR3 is TGTTCCAGCAGCATACAGGGGGGTGGAAACATTCAGTACTTC. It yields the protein CSSSIQGGGNIQYF.

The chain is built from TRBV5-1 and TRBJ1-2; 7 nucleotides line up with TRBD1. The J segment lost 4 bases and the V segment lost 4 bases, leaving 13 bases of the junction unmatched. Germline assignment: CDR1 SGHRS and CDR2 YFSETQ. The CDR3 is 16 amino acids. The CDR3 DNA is TGCGCCAGCAGCCCGACTCCGGGACAGAAGTTCTATGGCTACACCTTC. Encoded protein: CASSPTPGQKFYGYTF.

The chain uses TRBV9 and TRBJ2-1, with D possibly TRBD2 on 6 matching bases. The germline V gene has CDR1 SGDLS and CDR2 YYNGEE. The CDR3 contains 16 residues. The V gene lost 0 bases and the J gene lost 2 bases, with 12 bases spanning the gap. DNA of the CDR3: TGTGCCAGCAGCGTAGGGTTAGCGGCAGCCTACAATGAGCAGTTCTTC. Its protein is CASSVGLAAAYNEQFF.

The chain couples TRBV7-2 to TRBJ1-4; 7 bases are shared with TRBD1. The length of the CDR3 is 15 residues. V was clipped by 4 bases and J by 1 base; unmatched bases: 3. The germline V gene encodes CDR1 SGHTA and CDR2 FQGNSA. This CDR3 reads CASSSYRGTNEKLFF. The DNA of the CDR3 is TGTGCCAGCAGCTCCTACAGGGGAACTAATGAAAAACTGTTTTTT.

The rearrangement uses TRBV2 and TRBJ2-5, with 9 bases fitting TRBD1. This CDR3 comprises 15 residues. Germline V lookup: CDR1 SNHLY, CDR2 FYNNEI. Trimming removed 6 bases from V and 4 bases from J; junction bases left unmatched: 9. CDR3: CASRPWDREGETQYF. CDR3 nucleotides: TGTGCCAGCAGGCCCTGGGACAGGGAGGGAGAGACCCAGTACTTC.

The CDR3 nucleotides read TGTGCCATCAGTGAAGCGGACAGCTCTGGCACTGAAGCTTTCTTT. Encoded protein: CAISEADSSGTEAFF. V gene TRBV10-3 combines with J gene TRBJ1-1, with TRBD1 as a possible D gene (6 bases). V lost 3 bases, J lost 4 bases, and 15 bases lay in between. The CDR3 totals 15 residues. Germline CDR1 ENHRY, CDR2 SYGVKD.

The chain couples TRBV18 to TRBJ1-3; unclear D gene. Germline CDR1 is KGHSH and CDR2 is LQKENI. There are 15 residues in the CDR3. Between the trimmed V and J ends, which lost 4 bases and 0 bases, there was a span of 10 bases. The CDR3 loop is CASSLTVASGNTIYF. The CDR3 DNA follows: TGTGCCAGCTCACTTACAGTCGCCTCTGGAAACACCATATATTTT. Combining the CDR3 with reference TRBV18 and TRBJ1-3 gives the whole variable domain NAGVMQNPRHLVRRRGQEARLRCSPMKGHSHVYWYRQLPEEGLKFMVYLQKENIIDESGMPKERFSAEFPKEGPSILRIQQVVRGDSAAYFCASSLTVASGNTIYFGEGSWLTVV.

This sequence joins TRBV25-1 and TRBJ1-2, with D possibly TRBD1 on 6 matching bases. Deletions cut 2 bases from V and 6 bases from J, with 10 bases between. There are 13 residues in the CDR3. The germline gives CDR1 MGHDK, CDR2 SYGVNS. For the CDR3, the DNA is TGTGCCAGCAGTGAAAACTACAGGGATGGCTACACCTTC. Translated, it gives CASSENYRDGYTF.

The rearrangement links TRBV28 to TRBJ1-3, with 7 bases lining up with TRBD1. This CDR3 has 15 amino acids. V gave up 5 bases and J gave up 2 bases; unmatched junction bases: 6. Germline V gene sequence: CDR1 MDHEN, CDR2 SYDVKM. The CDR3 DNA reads TGTGCCAGCAGTACCTACACAGGGGCTGGAAACACCATATATTTT. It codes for CASSTYTGAGNTIYF. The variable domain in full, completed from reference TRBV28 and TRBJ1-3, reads DVKVTQSSRYLVKRTGEKVFLECVQDMDHENMFWYRQDPGLGLRLIYFSYDVKMKEKGDIPEGYSVSREKKERFSLILESASTNQTSMYLCASSTYTGAGNTIYFGEGSWLTVV.